This entry features one TCR beta chain sequence. The antigen is unknown. CDR3 length: 17 amino acids. In germline, CDR1 is SGHVS, CDR2 FQNEAQ. With V trimmed by 2 bases and J by 7 bases, 13 bases remained unmatched. This entry belongs to a study of T cells in Graves' hyperthyroidism and ophthalmopathy. Study observations and caveats: A median around 6.8 months before onset, the model predicted ophthalmopathy. Classification by a 13 V-J model distinguished ophthalmopathy from stable hyperthyroidism.

Amplification of TCR beta CDR3 regions was performed using RNA transcripts as template. HTBI primers were employed in a first-round RT-PCR of the TCR CDR3. TCRdb itself ran the multiplex PCR reads through MiXCR, one entry per CDR3 protein. The sample includes about 610,000 distinct CDR3 sequences, 14% to 15% seen only once; the top ten take around 4%. Exclusion of patients followed from uncontrolled infection, other autoimmune disease, pregnancy or lactation. PBMCs were collected from an approximately 10 ml volume of fresh peripheral blood. Sequencing was performed on blood. The sequence derives from a woman in her thirties or forties with Graves' ophthalmopathy. The rearrangement joins TRBV7-8 to TRBJ2-2; 7 positions match TRBD1. The CDR3 loop is CASSLSSPGQVGGELFF. The CDR3 region has the DNA TGTGCCAGCAGCTTAAGTTCCCCCGGACAGGTCGGCGGGGAGCTGTTTTTT.